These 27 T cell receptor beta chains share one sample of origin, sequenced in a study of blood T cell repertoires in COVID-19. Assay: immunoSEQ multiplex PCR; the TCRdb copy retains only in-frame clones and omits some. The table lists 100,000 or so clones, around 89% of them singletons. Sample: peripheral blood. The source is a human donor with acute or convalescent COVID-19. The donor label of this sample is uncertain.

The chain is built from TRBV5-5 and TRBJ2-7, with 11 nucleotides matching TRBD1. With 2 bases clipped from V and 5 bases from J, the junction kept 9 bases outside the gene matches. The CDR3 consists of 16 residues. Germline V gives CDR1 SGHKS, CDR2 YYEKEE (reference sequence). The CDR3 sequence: CASSFRRTGGLDEQYF. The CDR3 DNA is TGTGCCAGCAGCTTTCGGAGGACAGGGGGCCTGGACGAGCAGTACTTC.

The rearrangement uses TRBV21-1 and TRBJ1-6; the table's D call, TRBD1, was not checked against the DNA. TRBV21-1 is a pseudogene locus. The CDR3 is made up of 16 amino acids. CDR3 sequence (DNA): TGTGCCAGCAGCAATCCGACAGACAACTATAATTCACCCCTCCACTTT. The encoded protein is CASSNPTDNYNSPLHF.

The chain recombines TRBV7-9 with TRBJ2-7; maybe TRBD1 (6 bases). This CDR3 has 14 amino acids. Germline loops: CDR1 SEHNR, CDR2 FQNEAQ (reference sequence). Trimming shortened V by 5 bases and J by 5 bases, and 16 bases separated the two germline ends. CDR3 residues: CASSPYNRAHEQYF. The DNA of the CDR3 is TGTGCCAGCAGCCCGTACAACAGGGCCCACGAGCAGTACTTC.

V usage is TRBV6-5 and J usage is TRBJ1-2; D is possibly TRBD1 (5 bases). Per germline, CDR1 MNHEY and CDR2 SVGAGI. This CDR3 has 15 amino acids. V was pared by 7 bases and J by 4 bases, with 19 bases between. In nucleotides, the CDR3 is TGTGCCAGCAATATACCTGGAGGGGCTGGCTATGGCTACACCTTC. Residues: CASNIPGGAGYGYTF.

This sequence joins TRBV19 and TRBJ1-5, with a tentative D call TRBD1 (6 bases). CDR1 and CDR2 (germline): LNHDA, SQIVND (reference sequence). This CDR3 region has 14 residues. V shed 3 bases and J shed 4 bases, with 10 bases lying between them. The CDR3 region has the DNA TGTGCCAGTAGTATCGGGGGGCAAAATCAGCCCCAGCATTTT. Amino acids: CASSIGGQNQPQHF.

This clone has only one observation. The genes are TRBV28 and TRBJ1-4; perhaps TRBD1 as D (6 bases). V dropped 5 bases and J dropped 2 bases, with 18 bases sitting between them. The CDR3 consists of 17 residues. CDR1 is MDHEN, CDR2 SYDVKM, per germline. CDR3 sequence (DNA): TGTGCCAGCAGTGGACTCTCGAAGGGGGGGACTAATGAAAAACTGTTTTTT. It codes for CASSGLSKGGTNEKLFF.

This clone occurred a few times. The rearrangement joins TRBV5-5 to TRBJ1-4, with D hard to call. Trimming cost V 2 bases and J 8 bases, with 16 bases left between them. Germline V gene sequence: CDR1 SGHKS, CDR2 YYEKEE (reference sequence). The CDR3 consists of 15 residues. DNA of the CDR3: TGTGCCAGCAGCTTACCCAGACTAGTTGACGAAAAACTGTTTTTT. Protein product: CASSLPRLVDEKLFF.

CDR3 DNA sequence: TGTGCCAGCAGTGACTTGTCCAGGGTCGGTCCCCAGTACTTC. This encodes CASSDLSRVGPQYF. The chain has TRBV2 and TRBJ2-5; the D gene is possibly TRBD1 (5 bases). Germline loops: CDR1 SNHLY, CDR2 FYNNEI. The CDR3 has 14 residues. Trimming shortened V by 3 bases and J by 9 bases, and 17 bases separated the two germline ends.

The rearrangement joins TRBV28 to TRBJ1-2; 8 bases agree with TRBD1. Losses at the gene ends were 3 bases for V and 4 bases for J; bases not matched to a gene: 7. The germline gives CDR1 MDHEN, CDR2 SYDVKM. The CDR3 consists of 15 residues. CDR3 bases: TGTGCCAGCAGTTTCAGGACAGGGAGGCCCTATGGCTACACCTTC. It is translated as CASSFRTGRPYGYTF.

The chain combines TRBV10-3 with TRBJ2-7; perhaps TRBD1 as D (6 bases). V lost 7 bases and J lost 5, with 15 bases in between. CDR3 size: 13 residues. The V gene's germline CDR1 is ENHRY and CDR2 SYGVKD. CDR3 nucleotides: TGTGCCATCATGGGGACAAGGTTCAACGAGCAGTACTTC. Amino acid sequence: CAIMGTRFNEQYF.

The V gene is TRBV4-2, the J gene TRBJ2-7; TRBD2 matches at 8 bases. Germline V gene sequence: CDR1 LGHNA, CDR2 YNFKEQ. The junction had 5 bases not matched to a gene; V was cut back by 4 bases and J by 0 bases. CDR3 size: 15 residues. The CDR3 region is CASSLTGGGSYEQYF. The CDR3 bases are TGTGCCAGCAGCCTCACCGGGGGGGGCTCCTACGAGCAGTACTTC.

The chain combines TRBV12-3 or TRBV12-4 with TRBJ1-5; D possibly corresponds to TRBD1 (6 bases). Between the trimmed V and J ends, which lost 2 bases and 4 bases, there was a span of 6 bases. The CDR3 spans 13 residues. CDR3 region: CASSLRGNQPQHF. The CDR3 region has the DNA TGTGCCAGCAGTTTAAGGGGGAATCAGCCCCAGCATTTT.

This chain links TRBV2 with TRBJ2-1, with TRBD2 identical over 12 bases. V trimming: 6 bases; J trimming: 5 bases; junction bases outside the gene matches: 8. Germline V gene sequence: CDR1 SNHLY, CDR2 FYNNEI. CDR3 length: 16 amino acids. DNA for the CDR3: TGTGCCAGCAGAGCCCCCGGACTAGCGGGGAACAATGAGCAGTTCTTC. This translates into CASRAPGLAGNNEQFF.

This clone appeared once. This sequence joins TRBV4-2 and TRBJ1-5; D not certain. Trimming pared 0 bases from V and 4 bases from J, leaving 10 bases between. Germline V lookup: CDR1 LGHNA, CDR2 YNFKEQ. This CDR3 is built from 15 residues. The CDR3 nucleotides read TGTGCCAGCAGCCAAGATTGGAGTGCTAATCAGCCCCAGCATTTT. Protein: CASSQDWSANQPQHF.

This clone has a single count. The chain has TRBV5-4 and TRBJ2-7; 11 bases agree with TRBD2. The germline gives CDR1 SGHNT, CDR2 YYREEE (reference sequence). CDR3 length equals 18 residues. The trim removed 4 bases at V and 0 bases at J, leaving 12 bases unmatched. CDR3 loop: CASSRGTSGTIHSYEQYF. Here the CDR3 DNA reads TGTGCCAGCAGCCGCGGGACTAGCGGAACAATACACTCCTACGAGCAGTACTTC.

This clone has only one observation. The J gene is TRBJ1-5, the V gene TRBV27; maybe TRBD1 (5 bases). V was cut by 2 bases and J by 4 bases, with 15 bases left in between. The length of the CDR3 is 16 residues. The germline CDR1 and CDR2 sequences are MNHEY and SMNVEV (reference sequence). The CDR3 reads CASSLLDTNTNQPQHF. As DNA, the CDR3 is TGTGCCAGCAGTTTACTGGACACCAACACAAATCAGCCCCAGCATTTT.

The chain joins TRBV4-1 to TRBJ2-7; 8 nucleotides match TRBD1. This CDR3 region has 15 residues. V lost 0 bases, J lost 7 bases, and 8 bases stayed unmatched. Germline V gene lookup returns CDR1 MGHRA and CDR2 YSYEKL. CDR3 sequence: CASSQDPGGAWEQYF. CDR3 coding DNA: TGCGCCAGCAGCCAAGACCCAGGGGGCGCGTGGGAGCAGTACTTC.

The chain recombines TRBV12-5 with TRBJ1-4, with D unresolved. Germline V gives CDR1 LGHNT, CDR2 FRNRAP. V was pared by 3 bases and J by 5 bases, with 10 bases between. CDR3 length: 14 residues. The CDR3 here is CASGLGLRNEKLFF. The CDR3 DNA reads TGTGCTAGTGGTTTAGGACTGAGGAATGAAAAACTGTTTTTT.

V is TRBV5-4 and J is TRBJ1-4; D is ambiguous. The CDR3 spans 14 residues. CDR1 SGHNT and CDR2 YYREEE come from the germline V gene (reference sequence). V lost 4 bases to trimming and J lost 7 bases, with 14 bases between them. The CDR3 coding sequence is TGTGCCAGCAGCGCGGCGGGAGTTACTGAAAAACTGTTTTTT. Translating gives CASSAAGVTEKLFF.

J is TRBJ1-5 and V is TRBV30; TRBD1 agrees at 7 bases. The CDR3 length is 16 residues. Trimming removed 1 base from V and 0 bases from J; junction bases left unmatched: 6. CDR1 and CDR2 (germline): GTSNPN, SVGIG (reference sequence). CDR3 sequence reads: CAWSGGTVNSNQPQHF. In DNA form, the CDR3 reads TGTGCCTGGAGTGGGGGGACAGTGAATAGCAATCAGCCCCAGCATTTT.

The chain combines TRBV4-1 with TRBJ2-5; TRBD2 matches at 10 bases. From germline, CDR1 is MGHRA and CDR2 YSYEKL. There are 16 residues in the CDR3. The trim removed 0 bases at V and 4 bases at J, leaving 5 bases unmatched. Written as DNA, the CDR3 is TGCGCCAGCAGCCAAGACGAGCGGGAGGGCCCAGAGACCCAGTACTTC. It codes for CASSQDEREGPETQYF.

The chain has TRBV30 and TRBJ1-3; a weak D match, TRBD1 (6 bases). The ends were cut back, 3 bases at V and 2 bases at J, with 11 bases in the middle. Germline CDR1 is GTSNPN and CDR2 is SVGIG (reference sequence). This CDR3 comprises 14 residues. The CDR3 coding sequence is TGTGCCTGGAGGAAACAGGGTCCTGGAAACACCATATATTTT. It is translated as CAWRKQGPGNTIYF.

The CDR3 sequence is CATSGQLGAGEAFF. DNA for the CDR3: TGTGCCACCAGCGGACAACTGGGGGCCGGGGAAGCTTTCTTT. This rearrangement joins TRBV15 to TRBJ1-1, with D possibly TRBD1 on 6 matching bases. The CDR3 extends over 14 amino acids. V lost 5 bases to trimming and J lost 8 bases, with 18 bases between them. Germline V gene sequence: CDR1 LNHNV, CDR2 YYDKDF (reference sequence).

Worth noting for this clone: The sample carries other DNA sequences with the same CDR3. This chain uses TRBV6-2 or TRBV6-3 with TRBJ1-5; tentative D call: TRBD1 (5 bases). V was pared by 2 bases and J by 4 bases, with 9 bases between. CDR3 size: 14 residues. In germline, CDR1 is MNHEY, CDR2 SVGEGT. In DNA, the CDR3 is TGTGCCAGCAGTTACGGGGCAGGGAATCAGCCCCAGCATTTT. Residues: CASSYGAGNQPQHF.

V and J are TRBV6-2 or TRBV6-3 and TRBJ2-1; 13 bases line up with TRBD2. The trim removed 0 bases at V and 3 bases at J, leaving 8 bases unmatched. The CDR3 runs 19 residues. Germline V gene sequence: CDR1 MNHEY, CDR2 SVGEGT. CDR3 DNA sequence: TGTGCCAGCAGTTACTCCGGACTAGCGGGAGAGTCTAACTACAATGAGCAGTTCTTC. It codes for CASSYSGLAGESNYNEQFF.

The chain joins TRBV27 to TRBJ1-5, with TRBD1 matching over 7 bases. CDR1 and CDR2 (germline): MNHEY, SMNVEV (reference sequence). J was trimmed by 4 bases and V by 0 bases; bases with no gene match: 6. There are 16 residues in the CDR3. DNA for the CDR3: TGTGCCAGCAGTTTATCCGCACAGGGGAGGAATCAGCCCCAGCATTTT. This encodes CASSLSAQGRNQPQHF.

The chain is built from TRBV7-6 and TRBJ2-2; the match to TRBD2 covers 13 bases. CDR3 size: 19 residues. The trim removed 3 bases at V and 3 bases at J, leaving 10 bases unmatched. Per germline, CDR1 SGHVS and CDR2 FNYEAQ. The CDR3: CASSLGQGGLAGYTGELFF. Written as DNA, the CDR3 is TGTGCCAGCAGCTTGGGACAGGGGGGACTAGCGGGATACACCGGGGAGCTGTTTTTT.